The clone carrying this T cell receptor (beta chain) appeared a few times. The PCR used 60 Vbeta and 13 Jbeta primers. TCRdb's copy holds only in-frame clones and misses some; the assay was immunoSEQ multiplex PCR. The data hold under 200,000 clones, with 75% to 85% observed a single time. These data originate in a study of cytomegalovirus exposure and HLA in healthy donors. Germline CDR1 MNHEY, CDR2 SMNVEV (reference sequence). The CDR3 is 14 residues long. V lost 5 bases, J lost 3 bases, and 11 bases lay in between. This TCR was sampled from a man aged 45-60 years in good health and CMV-seropositive. Source material: PBMCs. The chain carries TRBV27 and TRBJ2-1; D unresolved. The CDR3 DNA reads TGTGCCAGCAGTCTAACCCCTGGCTACAATGAGCAGTTCTTC. Translation: CASSLTPGYNEQFF.